Shown below are 18 T cell receptor beta chains from a single sample sequenced in a study of monozygotic twins with inflammatory bowel disease. Using the 5' RACE reads, TCRdb records one entry per CDR3 protein without DNA. Its table lists approximately 390,000 distinct CDR3 sequences. Sequenced material: blood. These receptor sequences come from a human donor with ulcerative colitis or Crohn's disease, or a healthy co-twin of an affected twin (not recorded which).

The V gene is TRBV5-1, the J gene TRBJ1-1. This CDR3 has 15 amino acids. CDR1 and CDR2 from the germline V gene are SGHRS and YFSETQ. The CDR3 reads CASSLPGRSNTEAFF.

V and J are TRBV5-1 and TRBJ2-5; the TCRdb D gene call, TRBD1, has no DNA to confirm it. The V gene's germline CDR1 is SGHRS and CDR2 YFSETQ. The CDR3 is made up of 15 amino acids. CDR3 amino acids: CASSSTRSGGVTQYF.

The chain's CDR3 is CASSLAGGASNTEAFF. The chain links TRBV5-6 to TRBJ1-1; TCRdb's D call of TRBD1 is untestable without DNA. Germline CDR1 is SGHDT and CDR2 is YYEEEE. The CDR3 covers 16 residues.

The rearrangement joins TRBV27 to TRBJ1-5; no DNA is available, so the TRBD1 call from TCRdb remains unchecked. Germline V gives CDR1 MNHEY, CDR2 SMNVEV (reference sequence). The CDR3 runs 14 residues. The CDR3 region is CASSAGQGWQPQHF.

The rearrangement joins TRBV3-1 to TRBJ1-1. This CDR3 region has 17 residues. The germline gives CDR1 LGHDT, CDR2 YNNKEL (reference sequence). CDR3 in amino acids: CASSPNFRGGMNTEAFF.

The chain combines TRBV27 with TRBJ2-2. The germline V gene has CDR1 MNHEY and CDR2 SMNVEV (reference sequence). The CDR3 length is 13 residues. The CDR3 here is CASSWANTGELFF.

The chain has TRBV4-3 and TRBJ1-2; TCRdb gives TRBD1 as the D gene, but with no DNA this cannot be confirmed. The germline CDR1 and CDR2 sequences are LGHNA and YSLEER. The CDR3 runs 15 residues. CDR3 protein: CASSQQSDQGYGYTF.

CDR3 protein: CASSLQGWGDTQYF. The V and J genes are TRBV5-1 and TRBJ2-3; TCRdb selects TRBD1, and the lack of DNA leaves this call unchecked. This CDR3 region has 14 residues. In germline, CDR1 is SGHRS, CDR2 YFSETQ.

The chain's CDR3 is CASSSTGENYGYTF. J is TRBJ1-2 and V is TRBV7-9; as DNA is missing, the TRBD1 call by TCRdb cannot be tested. CDR3 length: 14 residues. The V gene's germline CDR1 is SEHNR and CDR2 FQNEAQ (reference sequence).

This chain joins TRBV2 and TRBJ1-1. Germline V CDR1 and CDR2: SNHLY, FYNNEI. The CDR3 is 12 residues long. This CDR3 reads CASMELQDEAFF.

The chain carries TRBV15 and TRBJ1-1; the D call from TCRdb, TRBD1, cannot be confirmed without DNA. The germline V gene encodes CDR1 LNHNV and CDR2 YYDKDF (reference sequence). The CDR3 runs to 19 residues. The CDR3 protein is CATSRDMADSRGQNTEAFF.

The chain recombines TRBV7-9 with TRBJ2-1; TCRdb gives TRBD2 as the D gene, but with no DNA this cannot be confirmed. CDR3 length: 19 residues. Per germline, CDR1 SEHNR and CDR2 FQNEAQ (reference sequence). CDR3 in amino acids: CASKLWGGLAGGRGNEQFF.

V usage is TRBV5-4 and J usage is TRBJ1-6. CDR1 and CDR2 (germline): SGHNT, YYREEE (reference sequence). The CDR3 loop spans 14 amino acids. The CDR3 protein is CASSLGVGNSPLHF.

The chain joins TRBV18 to TRBJ1-5. Germline values: CDR1 KGHSH, CDR2 LQKENI. CDR3 length equals 15 residues. CDR3: CASSPPGNSNQPQHF.

This chain joins TRBV5-4 and TRBJ2-2; the TCRdb D gene call, TRBD1, has no DNA to confirm it. This CDR3 comprises 15 residues. Germline CDR1 SGHNT, CDR2 YYREEE (reference sequence). The CDR3: CASSTRRPNTGELFF.

The chain couples TRBV20-1 to TRBJ2-7; there is no DNA to check the TCRdb D call of TRBD2. The CDR3 covers 15 residues. Germline V gene sequence: CDR1 DFQATT, CDR2 SNEGSKA (reference sequence). This CDR3 is CSARSPSGREDEQYF.

V and J are TRBV27 and TRBJ2-3; TCRdb's D gene call, TRBD1, goes unchecked for lack of DNA. Germline V lookup: CDR1 MNHEY, CDR2 SMNVEV (reference sequence). This CDR3 is 17 amino acids long. The CDR3 sequence is CASSLSRTAVNTDTQYF.

The chain has TRBV5-1 and TRBJ2-2; TCRdb indicates TRBD2, and absent DNA this call remains unverified. The CDR3 length is 17 residues. Germline V lookup: CDR1 SGHRS, CDR2 YFSETQ. CDR3 amino acids: CASSRSVAGANTGELFF.